The entry below describes one TCR beta chain. No antigen is known for it. There were only Caucasian adults among the donors, and all lived in Nashville, Tennessee. This specimen comes from a study of shared clonotypes between healthy human individuals. Study-level information: Each donor's CD8 memory used one plate, CD8 naive two, each CD4 subset three. Overall study results and limits: The genetic and exposure-history diversity represented was limited by few donors.

Using approximately 200 ng DNA, around 30,000 T cell genomes, the sorted-subset replicate PCRs were run. The data were produced by immunoSEQ multiplex PCR, yet TCRdb's version contains in-frame clones alone and is incomplete. The sample has about 980,000 clones, over 75% seen once; the top ten hold about 1.5%. From germline, CDR1 is MNHEY and CDR2 SMNVEV (reference sequence). The V segment lost 7 bases and the J segment 1 base; nucleotides outside the gene matches: 10. This CDR3 contains 15 residues. The receptor comes from a man between 18 and 35 years old in good health. Material: memory CD4+ T cells sorted from blood. Sample subset: CD45RA-negative fraction. The V call is TRBV27, the J call TRBJ2-7, with 7 bases matching TRBD1. CDR3 DNA: TGTGCCAGCAAACCAGGGACAGCCCGATCCTACGAGCAGTACTTC. As protein: CASKPGTARSYEQYF.